The T cell receptor beta chain under discussion was sequenced for a study of shared clonotypes between healthy human individuals. Study-level background: Three CD4 naive, three CD4 memory, two CD8 naive and one CD8 memory plate were used per donor. Study-wide results and caveats: Rarefaction curves obtained for sorted subsets showed sequencing incomplete despite large depth.

A note on this clone: The antigen remains unidentified.

Samples underwent the assay at deep level. Assay: immunoSEQ multiplex PCR; the TCRdb copy retains only in-frame clones and omits some. The data show under 600,000 clones, nearly 98% seen once. CD8 cells regarded as naive lacked CD45RO, were positively chosen for CCR7, and omitted terminally differentiated effector memory CD45RA+ cells. Germline CDR1 reads GTSNPN; CDR2 reads SVGIG (reference sequence). This CDR3 contains 12 residues. Between the trimmed V and J ends, which lost 3 bases and 3 bases, there was a span of 8 bases. The V gene is TRBV30, the J gene TRBJ1-1; D is ambiguous. Sequenced material: naive CD8+ T cells sorted from blood. The source is a man aged 25 to 45 in good health. CDR3 coding DNA: TGTGCCTGGAGCCCTCGGCACACTGAAGCTTTCTTT. Translating gives CAWSPRHTEAFF.